One and the same sample provided the 23 T cell receptor beta chains below, sequenced in a study of T cell responses to AZD1222 COVID-19 vaccine. The assay was immunoSEQ multiplex PCR, and TCRdb's table has in-frame clones only and misses some. The data contain 100,000 to 150,000 clones, 92% of them singletons. This sample comprised peripheral blood, obtained 28 days after the second AZD1222 dose. The receptors here all came from an adult who received the AZD1222 COVID-19 vaccine.

As DNA, the CDR3 is TGTGCCAGCAGCCCGGGAAATGGCTACACCTTC. Encoded protein: CASSPGNGYTF. The chain recombines TRBV11-2 with TRBJ1-2; D is uncertain. There are 11 residues in the CDR3. The germline V gene has CDR1 SGHAT and CDR2 FQNNGV. Trimming took 5 bases from V and 6 from J, leaving 7 bases between them.

J is TRBJ2-1 and V is TRBV7-9, with 12 bases that match TRBD2. The CDR3 sequence is 15 residues long. Germline CDR1 and CDR2: SEHNR and FQNEAQ (reference sequence). Trimming at V came to 4 bases and at J to 7 bases, leaving 5 bases not matched to a gene. The CDR3 here is CASSSWTSGANEQFF. CDR3 DNA sequence: TGTGCCAGCAGCTCTTGGACTAGCGGGGCGAATGAGCAGTTCTTC.

The chain employs TRBV28 and TRBJ2-7; 7 positions agree with TRBD1. This CDR3 comprises 13 residues. V was pared by 7 bases and J by 6 bases, with 9 bases of the junction left unmatched. Germline V gene sequence: CDR1 MDHEN, CDR2 SYDVKM. CDR3 region: CASNRGTAGEQYF. The CDR3 bases are TGTGCCAGCAACCGAGGGACAGCAGGCGAGCAGTACTTC.

The V and J genes are TRBV3-1 (or the pseudogene TRBV3-2) and TRBJ1-5; D is unclear. The germline V gene encodes CDR1 LGHDT and CDR2 YNNKEL (reference sequence). The V gene lost 8 bases and the J gene lost 5 bases, with 13 bases spanning the gap. The length of the CDR3 is 13 residues. The chain's CDR3 is CASSIRGYQPQHF. The DNA of the CDR3 is TGTGCCAGCTCTATCCGAGGATATCAGCCCCAGCATTTT.

This clone was detected once. DNA for the CDR3: TGCGCCAGCAGCTCAGACGTGGGGGTCTACACTGAAGCTTTCTTT. Residues: CASSSDVGVYTEAFF. V gene TRBV5-1 combines with J gene TRBJ1-1; D might be TRBD1 (5 bases). The CDR3 runs to 15 residues. Germline lookup yields CDR1 SGHRS and CDR2 YFSETQ. The V and J ends lost 3 bases and 3 bases respectively, with 15 bases between them.

The chain couples TRBV5-8 to TRBJ2-3; no firm D call. The germline CDR1 and CDR2 sequences are SGHTS and YDEGEE. The CDR3 runs to 11 residues. V shed 2 bases and J shed 2 bases, with 0 bases lying between them. CDR3 coding DNA: TGTGCCAGCAGCTTCACAGATACGCAGTATTTT. Translating gives CASSFTDTQYF.

The chain couples TRBV15 to TRBJ2-7, with 9 bases fitting TRBD1. The V segment lost 3 bases and the J segment 2 bases; nucleotides outside the gene matches: 5. The germline gives CDR1 LNHNV, CDR2 YYDKDF (reference sequence). CDR3 length: 15 residues. CDR3 nucleotides: TGTGCCACCAGCAGCCCCGGGACAGGGACCTACGAGCAGTACTTC. Its protein is CATSSPGTGTYEQYF.

The chain has TRBV7-3 and TRBJ2-3; D is undetermined. Germline V gives CDR1 SGHTA, CDR2 FQGTGA. V shed 5 bases and J shed 6 bases, with 12 bases lying between them. CDR3 length: 13 amino acids. The chain's CDR3 is CASSLAGRDTQYF. The CDR3 DNA reads TGTGCCAGCAGCCTTGCTGGGCGGGATACGCAGTATTTT.

The chain has TRBV4-3 and TRBJ1-2; 7 nucleotides match TRBD1. Germline CDR1 reads LGHNA; CDR2 reads YSLEER. The CDR3 has 17 amino acids. V lost 2 bases to trimming and J lost 3 bases; unmatched junction nucleotides: 12. Written as DNA, the CDR3 is TGCGCCAGCAGCCAACTATACAGGGGTGGGCCTTACTATGGCTACACCTTC. It encodes CASSQLYRGGPYYGYTF.

The chain recombines TRBV9 with TRBJ1-6; 8 nucleotides line up with TRBD1. The ends lost 6 bases at V and 9 bases at J; junction bases unmatched: 8. The CDR3 loop spans 14 amino acids. CDR1 is SGDLS and CDR2 is YYNGEE in the germline V gene. In nucleotides, the CDR3 is TGTGCCAGCACCCCCGGACAGGGCGGTTCACCCCTCCACTTT. Translation: CASTPGQGGSPLHF.

The CDR3 loop reads CASSAQGTTYEQYF. The CDR3 DNA is TGTGCCAGTAGTGCACAGGGGACCACCTACGAGCAGTACTTC. V usage is TRBV19 and J usage is TRBJ2-7; 7 nucleotides line up with TRBD1. Germline V gives CDR1 LNHDA, CDR2 SQIVND (reference sequence). The CDR3 totals 14 residues. V was clipped by 5 bases and J by 2 bases; unmatched bases: 6.

J is TRBJ2-1 and V is TRBV14; D may be TRBD2 (6 bases). CDR3 size: 17 residues. Per the germline V gene, CDR1 is SGHDN and CDR2 is FVKESK. V lost 3 bases to trimming and J lost 4 bases, with 19 bases between them. CDR3 sequence (DNA): TGTGCCAGCAGCCAGGGGTTTAAGTTAGCGGTATACAATGAGCAGTTCTTC. It specifies CASSQGFKLAVYNEQFF.

The chain has TRBV6-2 or TRBV6-3 and TRBJ2-7, with D hard to call. V shed 4 bases and J shed 6 bases, with 22 bases lying between them. In germline, CDR1 is MNHEY, CDR2 SVGEGT. The CDR3 spans 16 residues. CDR3 residues: CASSSATPSSRGEQYF. CDR3 DNA sequence: TGTGCCAGCAGTTCGGCGACACCTTCCTCTCGTGGCGAGCAGTACTTC.

This clone was counted between two and nine times. V is TRBV4-2 and J is TRBJ1-2, with a tentative D call TRBD1 (6 bases). Germline assignment: CDR1 LGHNA and CDR2 YNFKEQ. The CDR3 has 17 residues. Trimming took off 0 bases at V and 0 bases at J, with 14 bases between the two ends. This CDR3 reads CASSQDLLAGANYGYTF. DNA for the CDR3: TGTGCCAGCAGCCAAGATCTTTTGGCAGGGGCTAACTATGGCTACACCTTC.

This clone was recorded once. V and J are TRBV4-3 and TRBJ2-7, with D perhaps matching TRBD2 (6 bases). The V end was cut by 0 bases, the J end by 7 bases, with 16 bases between. The germline V gene encodes CDR1 LGHNA and CDR2 YSLEER. The CDR3 sequence is 15 residues long. The CDR3 region is CASSQDPGTLREQYF. As DNA, the CDR3 is TGCGCCAGCAGCCAAGATCCCGGGACTTTGAGGGAGCAGTACTTC.

CDR3 in DNA: TGTGCCAGCAGTTTTCCGGGTGATGGCTACACCTTC. Its translation is CASSFPGDGYTF. The rearrangement links TRBV12-3 or TRBV12-4 to TRBJ1-2; D remains ambiguous. The CDR3 has 12 residues. Trimming cost V 3 bases and J 6 bases, with 8 bases left between them.

This chain connects TRBV27 to TRBJ2-5; no firm D call. The germline CDR1 and CDR2 sequences are MNHEY and SMNVEV (reference sequence). Trimming took off 6 bases at V and 5 bases at J, with 10 bases between the two ends. This CDR3 has 12 amino acids. The CDR3 region has the DNA TGTGCCAGCAGCCCCCCCGGGGAGACCCAGTACTTC. This codes for CASSPPGETQYF.

The V gene is TRBV29-1, the J gene TRBJ2-1; tentatively, D is TRBD1 (6 bases). V shed 7 bases and J shed 2 bases, with 15 bases lying between them. Germline lookup yields CDR1 SQVTM and CDR2 ANQGSEA. CDR3 length: 14 residues. The CDR3 nucleotides read TGCAGCGGGGGAACAGGGACCCCCTACAATGAGCAGTTCTTC. Its translation is CSGGTGTPYNEQFF.

The V gene is TRBV9, the J gene TRBJ2-1; 7 bases align to TRBD2. Germline CDR1 SGDLS, CDR2 YYNGEE. The CDR3 is 16 amino acids. V lost 2 bases and J lost 6; bases outside the gene matches: 11. The CDR3 loop is CASSVRPMGLSNEQFF. The CDR3, as DNA: TGTGCCAGCAGCGTCCGTCCGATGGGACTATCCAATGAGCAGTTCTTC.

Concerning this clone itself: The junction differs from germline at one of its ends, possibly a read error. The rearrangement links TRBV3-1 (or the pseudogene TRBV3-2) to TRBJ2-7; D is unclear. The CDR3 runs to 11 residues. Per germline, CDR1 LGHDT and CDR2 YNNKEL (reference sequence). CDR3 sequence reads: CASSQDPRPHF. DNA of the CDR3: TGTGCCAGCAGCCAAGACCCCCGGCCCCACTTC.

The chain recombines TRBV27 with TRBJ1-4; possible D gene TRBD1, 5 bases. This CDR3 region has 15 residues. Germline assignment: CDR1 MNHEY and CDR2 SMNVEV (reference sequence). Trimming took off 6 bases at V and 5 bases at J, with 16 bases between the two ends. In DNA, the CDR3 is TGTGCCAGCAGGGGACCGGGACGGATAAATGAAAAACTGTTTTTT. Its protein product is CASRGPGRINEKLFF.

The chain combines TRBV2 with TRBJ2-2; maybe TRBD1 (6 bases). Per the germline V gene, CDR1 is SNHLY and CDR2 is FYNNEI. V lost 7 bases, J lost 6 bases, and 15 bases lay in between. CDR3 length: 14 amino acids. The CDR3 DNA is TGTGCCAGCAAGCAAGACAGGCATTCCGGGGAGCTGTTTTTT. Its protein is CASKQDRHSGELFF. The full variable domain, rest sourced from reference TRBV2 and TRBJ2-2, is EPEVTQTPSHQVTQMGQEVILRCVPISNHLYFYWYRQILGQKVEFLVSFYNNEISEKSEIFDDQFSVERPDGSNFTLKIRSTKLEDSAMYFCASKQDRHSGELFFGEGSRLTVL.

The chain uses TRBV6-5 and TRBJ1-1, with D maybe TRBD1 (5 bases). Germline V gene lookup returns CDR1 MNHEY and CDR2 SVGAGI. The ends were cut back, 0 bases at V and 5 bases at J, with 10 bases in the middle. This CDR3 is built from 14 residues. CDR3 coding DNA: TGTGCCAGCAGTTACTCGAACAGGCGGACTGAAGCTTTCTTT. Its translation: CASSYSNRRTEAFF.